Listed here is a single T cell receptor (beta chain). Its antigen remains unknown. The data stem from a study of lymphopenia after photon versus proton radiotherapy. Study outcomes and limitations: Better survival with proton therapy was suggested as possible, not demonstrated. Post-nadir TCR diversity decline inversely tracked overall survival among those who died. After lymphocyte nadir, photon-treated repertoires showed oligoclonal expansion, especially CD8+ Temra.

TCRdb's copy holds only in-frame clones and misses some; the assay was immunoSEQ multiplex PCR. The sample holds 25,000 to 30,000 clones; roughly 85% are singletons and the top ten take over 4%. CDR3 length: 19 residues. CDR1 MNHNS and CDR2 SASEGT come from the germline V gene. V was shortened by 0 bases and J by 0 bases, with 18 bases between the two germline ends. The sample was peripheral blood, taken from a patient treated with photon-based radiotherapy. This chain joins TRBV6-1 and TRBJ1-5; unclear D gene. The sequence came from a man between 25 and 39 years old with gastric cancer. The CDR3 spells CASSEALATGIGSNQPQHF. The DNA of the CDR3 is TGTGCCAGCAGTGAAGCGCTTGCGACGGGTATTGGTAGCAATCAGCCCCAGCATTTT.